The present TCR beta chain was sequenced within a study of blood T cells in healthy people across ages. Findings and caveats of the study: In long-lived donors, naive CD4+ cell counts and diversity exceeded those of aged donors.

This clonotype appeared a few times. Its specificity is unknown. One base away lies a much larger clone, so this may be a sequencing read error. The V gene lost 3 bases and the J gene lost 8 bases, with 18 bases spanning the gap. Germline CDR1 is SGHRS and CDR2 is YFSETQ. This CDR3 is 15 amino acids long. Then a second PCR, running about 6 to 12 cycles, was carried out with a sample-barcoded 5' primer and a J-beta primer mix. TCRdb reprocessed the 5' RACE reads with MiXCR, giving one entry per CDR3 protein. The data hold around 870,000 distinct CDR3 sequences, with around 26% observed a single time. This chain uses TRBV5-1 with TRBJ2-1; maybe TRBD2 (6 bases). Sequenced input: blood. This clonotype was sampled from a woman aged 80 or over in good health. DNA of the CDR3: TGCGCCAGCAGCTCAGGTAGGAGGGAGAGGGATGAGCAGTTCTTC. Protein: CASSSGRRERDEQFF.